The 20 T cell receptor beta chains below come from one sample, sequenced in a study of T-cell memory formation after mild COVID-19. TCRdb reprocessed the 5' RACE reads via MiXCR and lists one record per CDR3 protein. Of 200,000 to 250,000 distinct CDR3 sequences in the sample, about 15% are singletons; the top ten hold roughly 3.6%. Input material: PBMCs or a T cell subset sorted from them (not recorded which). These TCRs come from a man aged 18 to 29 who had mild COVID-19 (a few samples of this study predate the infection). Cell type and time point are not known.

This clonotype showed up just a few times. The rearrangement links TRBV7-2 to TRBJ2-3, with TRBD2 matching 7 bases. The CDR3 is 13 residues long. Germline values: CDR1 SGHTA, CDR2 FQGNSA. V shed 4 bases, J shed 4 bases, and the junction held 2 bases outside the gene matches. CDR3 sequence reads: CASSWLAADTQYF. The CDR3 DNA sequence: TGTGCCAGCAGCTGGCTAGCGGCAGATACGCAGTATTTT.

This sequence joins TRBV28 and TRBJ2-7; D might be TRBD2 (6 bases). This CDR3 is 14 amino acids long. Germline V gene data show CDR1 as MDHEN and CDR2 as SYDVKM. Trimming took off 2 bases at V and 0 bases at J, with 8 bases between the two ends. CDR3 region: CASSLGGSSYEQYV. The CDR3 region has the DNA TGTGCCAGCAGTTTAGGGGGGAGCTCCTACGAGCAGTACGTC.

This clonotype came up a few times. The chain is built from TRBV7-2 and TRBJ2-1; TRBD1 is a possible D gene (6 bases). V was shortened by 5 bases and J by 6 bases, with 11 bases between the two germline ends. CDR3 length: 13 amino acids. Germline-derived CDR1 and CDR2 are SGHTA and FQGNSA. The CDR3 DNA reads TGTGCCAGCAGCAACGGACAGCTCAATGAGCAGTTCTTC. Encoded protein: CASSNGQLNEQFF.

This clonotype appeared a few times. The genes are TRBV5-1 and TRBJ2-1; 8 nucleotides agree with TRBD2. V was pared by 4 bases and J by 0 bases, with 3 bases of the junction left unmatched. CDR3 length: 15 amino acids. Germline loops: CDR1 SGHRS, CDR2 YFSETQ. As DNA, the CDR3 is TGCGCCAGCAGCCAAAGCGGGAGCTCCTACAATGAGCAGTTCTTC. Protein sequence: CASSQSGSSYNEQFF.

This clonotype was recorded a few times. The rearrangement joins TRBV20-1 to TRBJ2-7; 9 nucleotides line up with TRBD2. The CDR3 is made up of 14 amino acids. The V and J ends lost 5 bases and 4 bases, in that order; junction bases with no gene match: 9. Germline V gene lookup returns CDR1 DFQATT and CDR2 SNEGSKA (reference sequence). CDR3 coding DNA: TGCAGTGCTCCCCGGGGTAGCGGGGGATACGAGCAGTACGTC. Its translation: CSAPRGSGGYEQYV.

This clonotype has only a few counts. V usage is TRBV6-6 and J usage is TRBJ2-5, with TRBD1 matching over 9 bases. With 7 bases clipped from V and 3 bases from J, the junction kept 12 bases outside the gene matches. Germline CDR1 and CDR2: MNHNY and SVGAGI (reference sequence). The CDR3 is made up of 16 amino acids. CDR3 sequence (DNA): TGTGCCAGCATCCCCGGGAAGGGACAGGGCAAAGAGACCCAGTACTTC. Its translation is CASIPGKGQGKETQYF.

The chain joins TRBV7-2 to TRBJ1-2; D is uncertain. Looked up from germline, CDR1 is SGHTA and CDR2 is FQGNSA. The V gene lost 8 bases and the J gene lost 0 bases, with 13 bases spanning the gap. The CDR3 length is 14 residues. CDR3 coding DNA: TGTGCCAGCCTCTCGTGGCTTTCTAACTATGGCTACACCTTC. Encoded protein: CASLSWLSNYGYTF. The whole variable domain, remainder taken from reference TRBV7-2 and TRBJ1-2, is GAGVSQSPSNKVTEKGKDVELRCDPISGHTALYWYRQSLGQGLEFLIYFQGNSAPDKSGLPSDRFSAERTGGSVSTLTIQRTQQEDSAVYLCASLSWLSNYGYTFGSGTRLTVV.

This clonotype showed up many times. This CDR3 reads CASSLGLVAADQETQYF. The CDR3 coding sequence is TGCGCCAGCAGTCTTGGGTTGGTAGCGGCCGATCAAGAGACCCAGTACTTC. The rearrangement links TRBV5-1 to TRBJ2-5, with a possible D match to TRBD2 (6 bases). Trimming left V 5 bases short and J 2 bases short, with 22 bases between. This CDR3 has 17 amino acids. The germline CDR1 and CDR2 sequences are SGHRS and YFSETQ.

The table lists this clonotype with a few counts. The chain has TRBV19 and TRBJ2-7, with 11 bases matching TRBD2. Per the germline V gene, CDR1 is LNHDA and CDR2 is SQIVND (reference sequence). CDR3 length: 15 amino acids. V shed 6 bases, J shed 1 base, and the junction held 5 bases outside the gene matches. The CDR3 nucleotides are TGTGCCAGTAGGACTAGCGGGGATCAATCCTACGAGCAGTACTTC. Its translation is CASRTSGDQSYEQYF.

V is TRBV25-1 and J is TRBJ2-1; D gene unclear. From germline, CDR1 is MGHDK and CDR2 SYGVNS. This CDR3 contains 12 residues. V lost 5 bases to trimming and J lost 8 bases, with 10 bases between them. The CDR3 DNA is TGTGCCAGCAGTCTCCGGCCGGATGAGCAGTTCTTC. Translated: CASSLRPDEQFF. Supplemented by reference TRBV25-1 and TRBJ2-1, the full variable domain reads EADIYQTPRYLVIGTGKKITLECSQTMGHDKMYWYQQDPGMELHLIHYSYGVNSTEKGDLSSESTVSRIRTEHFPLTLESARPSHTSQYLCASSLRPDEQFFGPGTRLTVL.

In its sample, this clonotype was seen once. This chain joins TRBV28 and TRBJ2-5; TRBD1 matches at 7 bases. CDR1 is MDHEN and CDR2 is SYDVKM in the germline V gene. The CDR3 runs to 15 residues. The V and J ends lost 6 bases and 2 bases, in that order; junction bases with no gene match: 9. Here the CDR3 reads CASSVGGSRQETQYF. Here the CDR3 DNA reads TGTGCCAGCAGCGTAGGGGGCTCCAGACAAGAGACCCAGTACTTC.

This clonotype was seen only a few times. The chain is built from TRBV7-9 and TRBJ1-1; no clear D. V gave up 3 bases and J gave up 5 bases, with 7 bases separating them. The V gene's germline CDR1 is SEHNR and CDR2 FQNEAQ (reference sequence). The CDR3 contains 12 residues. Here the CDR3 reads CASSFAGTEAFF. Written as DNA, the CDR3 is TGTGCCAGCAGCTTCGCGGGGACTGAAGCTTTCTTT.

This chain connects TRBV5-4 to TRBJ1-1; possibly TRBD1 for D (6 bases). V was shortened by 5 bases and J by 1 base, with 12 bases between the two germline ends. CDR3 length: 14 amino acids. CDR1 is SGHNT and CDR2 is YYREEE in the germline V gene (reference sequence). The CDR3 DNA reads as TGTGCCAGCAGTCTGGACAGAAAGAACACTGAAGCTTTCTTT. This encodes CASSLDRKNTEAFF.

This clonotype has just a few counts. V is TRBV5-6 and J is TRBJ2-5; TRBD2 matches at 12 bases. This CDR3 spans 17 amino acids. Germline assignment: CDR1 SGHDT and CDR2 YYEEEE. V lost 0 bases and J lost 2; bases outside the gene matches: 5. CDR3 loop: CASSLARLAGEQETQYF. CDR3 coding DNA: TGTGCCAGCAGCTTGGCGCGACTAGCGGGGGAACAAGAGACCCAGTACTTC.

The sample holds a few counts of this clonotype. The CDR3 is CASSPPGDGAYEQYF. The DNA of the CDR3 is TGTGCCAGCAGTCCCCCGGGGGACGGAGCCTACGAGCAGTACTTC. The chain carries TRBV25-1 and TRBJ2-7, with TRBD2 as a possible D gene (6 bases). Per the germline V gene, CDR1 is MGHDK and CDR2 is SYGVNS. This CDR3 comprises 15 residues. Trimming left V 5 bases short and J 2 bases short, with 16 bases between.

This clonotype was counted a few times. This sequence joins TRBV24-1 and TRBJ1-1, with 7 positions matching TRBD1. CDR1 and CDR2 (germline): KGHDR, SFDVKD. The CDR3 length is 15 residues. The V gene end was trimmed by 7 bases and the J gene end by 0 bases; junction bases not matched to a gene: 7. CDR3 coding DNA: TGTGCCACCAGGAGGACAGGTGAATTGAACACTGAAGCTTTCTTT. Protein: CATRRTGELNTEAFF.

The chain carries TRBV20-1 and TRBJ2-5; D is possibly TRBD2 (5 bases). The CDR3 length is 14 residues. V lost 3 bases to trimming and J lost 4 bases, with 15 bases between them. Germline V gene data show CDR1 as DFQATT and CDR2 as SNEGSKA (reference sequence). The CDR3 loop reads CSARYSTRGETQYF. The CDR3 DNA follows: TGCAGTGCTAGGTACTCAACCCGGGGAGAGACCCAGTACTTC.

The chain employs TRBV7-2 and TRBJ1-1; TRBD1 matches 7 bases. After removal of 5 bases from V and 7 bases from J, the junction contained 13 bases not matched to a gene. CDR1 and CDR2 (germline): SGHTA, FQGNSA. This CDR3 comprises 15 residues. CDR3 amino acids: CASSPRLSGQREAFF. The CDR3 nucleotides are TGTGCCAGCAGCCCCCGGCTATCGGGACAGCGTGAAGCTTTCTTT.

The chain couples TRBV20-1 to TRBJ2-1; perhaps TRBD2 as D (5 bases). Germline CDR1 is DFQATT and CDR2 is SNEGSKA (reference sequence). V gave up 7 bases and J gave up 5 bases, with 24 bases separating them. The CDR3 spans 16 residues. In DNA, the CDR3 is TGCAGTGACGATCCGATGGACTCGTTAGATAACAATGAGCAGTTCTTC. The encoded protein is CSDDPMDSLDNNEQFF.

This chain links TRBV18 with TRBJ2-5; D unclear. This CDR3 is built from 14 residues. V was cut by 2 bases and J by 5 bases, with 12 bases left in between. CDR1 is KGHSH and CDR2 is LQKENI in the germline V gene. The DNA of the CDR3 is TGTGCCAGCTCACCAAGGTTCGGTGAGGAGACCCAGTACTTC. This gives the protein CASSPRFGEETQYF.